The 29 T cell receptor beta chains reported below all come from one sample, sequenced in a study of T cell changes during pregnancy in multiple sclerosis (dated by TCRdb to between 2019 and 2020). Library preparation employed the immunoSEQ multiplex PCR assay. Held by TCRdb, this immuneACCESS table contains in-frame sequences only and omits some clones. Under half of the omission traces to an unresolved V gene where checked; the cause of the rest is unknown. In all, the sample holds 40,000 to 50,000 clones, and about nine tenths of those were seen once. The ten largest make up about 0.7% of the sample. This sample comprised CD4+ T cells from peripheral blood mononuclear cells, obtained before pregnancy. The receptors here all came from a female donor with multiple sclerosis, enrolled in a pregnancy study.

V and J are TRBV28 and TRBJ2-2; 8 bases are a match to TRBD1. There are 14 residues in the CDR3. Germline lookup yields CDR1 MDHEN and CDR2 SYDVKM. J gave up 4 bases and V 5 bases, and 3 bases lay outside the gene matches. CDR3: CASSRTGPTGELFF. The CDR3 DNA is TGTGCCAGCAGTAGGACAGGGCCCACCGGGGAGCTGTTTTTT. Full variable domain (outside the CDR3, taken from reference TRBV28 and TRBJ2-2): DVKVTQSSRYLVKRTGEKVFLECVQDMDHENMFWYRQDPGLGLRLIYFSYDVKMKEKGDIPEGYSVSREKKERFSLILESASTNQTSMYLCASSRTGPTGELFFGEGSRLTVL.

CDR3: CASSPIRRGGEELFF. DNA of the CDR3: TGCGCCAGCAGCCCAATCCGTAGGGGGGGCGAGGAGCTGTTTTTT. V and J are TRBV5-1 and TRBJ2-2, with D maybe TRBD2 (7 bases). The V gene lost 4 bases and the J gene lost 10 bases, with 20 bases spanning the gap. The CDR3 spans 15 residues. Per the germline V gene, CDR1 is SGHRS and CDR2 is YFSETQ.

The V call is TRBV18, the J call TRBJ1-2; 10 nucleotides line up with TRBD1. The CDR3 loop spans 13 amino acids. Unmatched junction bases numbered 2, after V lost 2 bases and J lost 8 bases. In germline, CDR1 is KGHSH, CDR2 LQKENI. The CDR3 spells CASSPDRGQGYTF. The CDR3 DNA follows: TGTGCCAGCTCACCAGACAGGGGGCAAGGCTACACCTTC.

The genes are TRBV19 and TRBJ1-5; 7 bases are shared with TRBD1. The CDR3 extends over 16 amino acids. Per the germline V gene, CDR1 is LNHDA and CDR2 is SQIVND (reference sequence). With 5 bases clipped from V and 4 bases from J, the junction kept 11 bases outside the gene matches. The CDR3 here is CASSLYRGRNNQPQHF. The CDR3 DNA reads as TGTGCCAGTAGTCTCTACAGGGGCCGCAATAATCAGCCCCAGCATTTT.

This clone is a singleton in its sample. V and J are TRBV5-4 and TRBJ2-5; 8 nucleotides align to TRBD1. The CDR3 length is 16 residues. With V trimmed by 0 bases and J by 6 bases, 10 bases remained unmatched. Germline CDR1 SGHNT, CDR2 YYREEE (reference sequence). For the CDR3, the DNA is TGTGCCAGCAGCTTGGGAGGGCCGGACAGGGAAAAGACCCAGTACTTC. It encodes CASSLGGPDREKTQYF. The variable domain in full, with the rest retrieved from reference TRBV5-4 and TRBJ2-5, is ETGVTQSPTHLIKTRGQQVTLRCSSQSGHNTVSWYQQALGQGPQFIFQYYREEENGRGNFPPRFSGLQFPNYSSELNVNALELDDSALYLCASSLGGPDREKTQYFGPGTRLLVL.

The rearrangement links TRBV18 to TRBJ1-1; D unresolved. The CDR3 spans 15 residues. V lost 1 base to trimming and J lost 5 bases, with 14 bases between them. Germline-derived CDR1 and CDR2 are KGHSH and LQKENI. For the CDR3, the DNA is TGTGCCAGCTCACCACAACCGGGAGCTAGGACTGAAGCTTTCTTT. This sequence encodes CASSPQPGARTEAFF.

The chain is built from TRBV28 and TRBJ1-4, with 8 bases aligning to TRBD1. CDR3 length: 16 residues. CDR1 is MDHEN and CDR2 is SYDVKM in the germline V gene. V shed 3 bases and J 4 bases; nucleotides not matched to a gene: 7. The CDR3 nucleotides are TGTGCCAGCAGTTTCGGGACAGGCAGTAATAATGAAAAACTGTTTTTT. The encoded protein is CASSFGTGSNNEKLFF.

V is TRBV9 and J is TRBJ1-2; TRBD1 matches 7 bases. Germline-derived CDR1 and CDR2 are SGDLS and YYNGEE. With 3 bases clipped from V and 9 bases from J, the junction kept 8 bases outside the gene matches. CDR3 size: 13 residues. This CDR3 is CASSAPGGQRYTF. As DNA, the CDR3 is TGTGCCAGCAGCGCACCAGGGGGACAGCGCTACACCTTC.

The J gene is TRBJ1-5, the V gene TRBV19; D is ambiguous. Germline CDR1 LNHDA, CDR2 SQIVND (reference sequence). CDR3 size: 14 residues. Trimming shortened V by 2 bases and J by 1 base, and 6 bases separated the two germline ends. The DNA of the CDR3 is TGTGCCAGTAGTATAAGACTAAGCAATCAGCCCCAGCATTTT. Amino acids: CASSIRLSNQPQHF.

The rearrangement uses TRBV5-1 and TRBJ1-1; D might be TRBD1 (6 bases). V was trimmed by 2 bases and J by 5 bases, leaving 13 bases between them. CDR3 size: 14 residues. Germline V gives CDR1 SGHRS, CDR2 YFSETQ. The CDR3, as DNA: TGCGCCAGCAGCTTTATTTCAGGGGTTACTGAAGCTTTCTTT. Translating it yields CASSFISGVTEAFF.

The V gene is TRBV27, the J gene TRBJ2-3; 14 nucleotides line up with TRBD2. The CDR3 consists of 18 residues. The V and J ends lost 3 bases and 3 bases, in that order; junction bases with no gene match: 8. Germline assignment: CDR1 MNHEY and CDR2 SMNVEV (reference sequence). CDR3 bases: TGTGCCAGCAGTTTCTTCGGACTAGCGGGAGGCGCGACAGATACGCAGTATTTT. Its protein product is CASSFFGLAGGATDTQYF.

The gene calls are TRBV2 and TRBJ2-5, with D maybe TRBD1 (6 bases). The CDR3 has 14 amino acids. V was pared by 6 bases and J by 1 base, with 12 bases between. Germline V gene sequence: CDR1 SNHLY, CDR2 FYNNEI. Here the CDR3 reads CASSPQGIQETQYF. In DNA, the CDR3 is TGTGCCAGCAGCCCGCAGGGGATCCAAGAGACCCAGTACTTC.

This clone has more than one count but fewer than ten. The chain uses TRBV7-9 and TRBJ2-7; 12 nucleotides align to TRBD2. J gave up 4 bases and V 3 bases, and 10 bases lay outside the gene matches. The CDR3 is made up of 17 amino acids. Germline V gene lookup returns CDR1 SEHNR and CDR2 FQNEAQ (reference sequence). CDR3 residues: CASSFVPETSGSYEQYF. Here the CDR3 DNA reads TGTGCCAGCAGCTTTGTCCCCGAGACTAGCGGGAGTTACGAGCAGTACTTC.

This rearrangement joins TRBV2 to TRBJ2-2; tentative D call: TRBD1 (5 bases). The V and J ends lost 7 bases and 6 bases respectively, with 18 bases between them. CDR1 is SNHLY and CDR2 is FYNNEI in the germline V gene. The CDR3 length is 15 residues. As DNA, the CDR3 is TGTGCCAGCAAAGGGTCGGCAGGGTCTGCCGGGGAGCTGTTTTTT. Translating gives CASKGSAGSAGELFF. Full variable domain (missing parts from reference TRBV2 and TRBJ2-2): EPEVTQTPSHQVTQMGQEVILRCVPISNHLYFYWYRQILGQKVEFLVSFYNNEISEKSEIFDDQFSVERPDGSNFTLKIRSTKLEDSAMYFCASKGSAGSAGELFFGEGSRLTVL.

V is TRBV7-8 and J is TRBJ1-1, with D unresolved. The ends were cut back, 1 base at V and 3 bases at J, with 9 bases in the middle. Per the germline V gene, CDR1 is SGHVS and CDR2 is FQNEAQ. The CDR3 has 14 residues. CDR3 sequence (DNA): TGTGCCAGCAGCTTAGTGAGGCGGGACACTGAAGCTTTCTTT. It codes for CASSLVRRDTEAFF.

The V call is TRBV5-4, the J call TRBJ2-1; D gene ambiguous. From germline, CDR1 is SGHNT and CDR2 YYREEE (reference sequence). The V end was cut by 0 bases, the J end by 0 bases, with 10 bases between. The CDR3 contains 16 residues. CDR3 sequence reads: CASSLGGASSYNEQFF. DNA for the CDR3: TGTGCCAGCAGCTTGGGTGGAGCGAGCTCCTACAATGAGCAGTTCTTC.

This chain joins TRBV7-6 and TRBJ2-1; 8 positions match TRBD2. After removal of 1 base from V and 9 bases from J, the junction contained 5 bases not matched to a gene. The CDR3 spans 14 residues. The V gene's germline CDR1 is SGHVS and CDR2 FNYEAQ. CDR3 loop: CASSLDGGAVEQFF. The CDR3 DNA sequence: TGTGCCAGCAGCTTAGACGGGGGGGCCGTTGAGCAGTTCTTC. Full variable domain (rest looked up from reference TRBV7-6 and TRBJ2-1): GAGVSQSPRYKVTKRGQDVALRCDPISGHVSLYWYRQALGQGPEFLTYFNYEAQQDKSGLPNDRFSAERPEGSISTLTIQRTEQRDSAMYRCASSLDGGAVEQFFGPGTRLTVL.

The CDR3: CASTLIARTLNTGELFF. Here the CDR3 DNA reads TGTGCCAGCACCCTGATTGCTAGGACATTGAACACCGGGGAGCTGTTTTTT. The chain carries TRBV2 and TRBJ2-2; the D gene is possibly TRBD1 (5 bases). The CDR3 loop spans 17 amino acids. With 7 bases removed from V and 1 base from J, the gap between germline ends came to 19 bases. Germline loops: CDR1 SNHLY, CDR2 FYNNEI.

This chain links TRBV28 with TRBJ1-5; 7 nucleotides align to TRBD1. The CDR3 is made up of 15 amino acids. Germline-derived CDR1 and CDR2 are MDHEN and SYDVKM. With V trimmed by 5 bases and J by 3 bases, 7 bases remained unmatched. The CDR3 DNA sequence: TGTGCCAGCAGTGGGGGACAGTCCCACAATCAGCCCCAGCATTTT. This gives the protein CASSGGQSHNQPQHF.

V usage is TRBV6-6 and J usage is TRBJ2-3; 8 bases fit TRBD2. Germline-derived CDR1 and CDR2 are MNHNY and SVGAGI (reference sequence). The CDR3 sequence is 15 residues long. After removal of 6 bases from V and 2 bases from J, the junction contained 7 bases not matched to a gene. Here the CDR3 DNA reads TGTGCCAGCAGCCGTGAGCGGGGGCACACAGATACGCAGTATTTT. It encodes CASSRERGHTDTQYF.

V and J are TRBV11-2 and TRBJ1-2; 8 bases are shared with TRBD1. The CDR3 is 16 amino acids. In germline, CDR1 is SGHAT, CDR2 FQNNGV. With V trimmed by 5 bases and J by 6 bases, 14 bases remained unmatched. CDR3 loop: CASSLYKGTGAHGYTF. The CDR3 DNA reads TGTGCCAGCAGCCTTTACAAAGGGACAGGCGCACATGGCTACACCTTC.

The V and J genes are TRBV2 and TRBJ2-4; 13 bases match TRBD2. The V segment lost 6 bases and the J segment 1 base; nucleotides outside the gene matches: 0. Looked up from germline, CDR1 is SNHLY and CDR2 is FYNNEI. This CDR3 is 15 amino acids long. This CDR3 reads CASRTSGGAKNIQYF. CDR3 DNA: TGTGCCAGCAGGACTAGCGGGGGGGCCAAAAACATTCAGTACTTC.

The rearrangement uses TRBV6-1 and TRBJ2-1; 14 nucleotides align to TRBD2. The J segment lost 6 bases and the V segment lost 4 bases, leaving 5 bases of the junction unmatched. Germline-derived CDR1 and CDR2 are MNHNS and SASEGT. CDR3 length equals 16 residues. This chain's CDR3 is CASSGLTSGRVNEQFF. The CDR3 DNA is TGTGCCAGCAGTGGCTTGACTAGCGGGAGGGTCAATGAGCAGTTCTTC.

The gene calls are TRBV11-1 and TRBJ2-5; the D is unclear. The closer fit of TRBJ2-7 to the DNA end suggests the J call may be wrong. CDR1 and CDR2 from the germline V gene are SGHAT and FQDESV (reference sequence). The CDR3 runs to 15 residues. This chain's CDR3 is CASSLSSGRSYEQYF. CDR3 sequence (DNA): TGTGCCAGCAGCTTATCCTCAGGCCGCTCCTACGAGCAGTACTTC.

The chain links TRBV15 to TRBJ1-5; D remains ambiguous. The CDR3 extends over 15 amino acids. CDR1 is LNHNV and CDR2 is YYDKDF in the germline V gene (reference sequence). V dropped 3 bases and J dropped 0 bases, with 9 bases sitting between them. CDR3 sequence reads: CATSSSRDSNQPQHF. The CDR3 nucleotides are TGTGCCACCAGCAGTTCGAGAGATAGCAATCAGCCCCAGCATTTT.

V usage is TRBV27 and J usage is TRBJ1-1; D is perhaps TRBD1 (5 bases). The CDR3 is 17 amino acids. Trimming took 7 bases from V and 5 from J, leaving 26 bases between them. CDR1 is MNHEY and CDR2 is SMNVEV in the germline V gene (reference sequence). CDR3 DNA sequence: TGTGCCAGCAAATTGCGGGGGGAAATACGTTTTTTGACTGAAGCTTTCTTT. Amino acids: CASKLRGEIRFLTEAFF.

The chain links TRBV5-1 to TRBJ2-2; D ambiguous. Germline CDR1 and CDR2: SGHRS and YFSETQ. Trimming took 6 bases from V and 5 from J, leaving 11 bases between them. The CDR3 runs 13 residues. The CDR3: CASKLQETGELFF. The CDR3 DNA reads TGCGCCAGCAAACTCCAAGAGACCGGGGAGCTGTTTTTT.

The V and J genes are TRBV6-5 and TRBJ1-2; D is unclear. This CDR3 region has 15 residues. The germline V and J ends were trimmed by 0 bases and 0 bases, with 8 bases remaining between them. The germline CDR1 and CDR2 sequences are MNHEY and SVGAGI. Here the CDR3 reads CASSYSGSSNYGYTF. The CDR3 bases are TGTGCCAGCAGTTACTCCGGTAGTTCTAACTATGGCTACACCTTC.

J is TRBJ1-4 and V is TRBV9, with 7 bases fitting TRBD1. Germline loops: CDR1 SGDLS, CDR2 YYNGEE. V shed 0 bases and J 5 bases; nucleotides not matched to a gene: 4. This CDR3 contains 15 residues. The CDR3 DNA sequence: TGTGCCAGCAGCGTAGGCCCAGGGGGGAATGAAAAACTGTTTTTT. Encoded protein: CASSVGPGGNEKLFF.